This is a list of T cell receptor beta chains from one sample in a study of a mutant IDH1 vaccine in newly diagnosed glioma. Only in-frame clones appear in the TCRdb table, and some are missing; sequencing was by immunoSEQ multiplex PCR. The table shows 60,000 or so clones, with about 81% occurring only once. These receptors lack a known antigen. The input for sequencing was PBMCs, taken from a glioma patient whose treatment included an IDH1 peptide vaccine. Source of these receptors: a woman aged 45-60 years with glioma. Both conserved end residues are part of each CDR3. D genes are given only for firm matches. Size tells how often a clone was seen (once, few, many) or the class of an expanded clone, and some rows leave it out.

CDR3 protein	CDR3 DNA	D gene	clone size	V gene	J gene
CASSFTGGRSYNEQFF	TGTGCCAGCAGCTTCACGGGGGGGCGTTCCTACAATGAGCAGTTCTTC	TRBD2	-	TRBV5-6	TRBJ2-1
CASSLEQGAWRNTIYF	TGTGCCAGCAGCTTAGAGCAGGGGGCTTGGAGAAACACCATATATTTT	TRBD1	-	TRBV7-8	TRBJ1-3
CASSYRGSGLFF	TGTGCCAGCAGTTACAGGGGTTCAGGACTGTTTTTT	-	-	TRBV6-5	TRBJ1-4
CAWTPGTANYGYTF	TGTGCCTGGACGCCGGGCACAGCTAACTATGGCTACACCTTC	-	-	TRBV30	TRBJ1-2
CASSLGTGGPDTQYF	TGTGCCAGCAGCCTCGGGACAGGGGGCCCAGATACGCAGTATTTT	TRBD1	once	TRBV7-2	TRBJ2-3
CASSGRDRGLEQYF	TGTGCCAGCAGCGGCCGGGACAGGGGCTTAGAGCAGTACTTC	TRBD1	-	TRBV9	TRBJ2-7
CASSGLRGYTDTQYF	TGTGCCAGCAGTGGCTTAAGGGGGTACACAGATACGCAGTATTTT	-	-	TRBV2	TRBJ2-3
CASSPIPGFNTGELFF	TGTGCCAGCTCACCTATACCAGGTTTCAACACCGGGGAGCTGTTTTTT	-	-	TRBV18	TRBJ2-2
CASSSRQGVNEQYF	TGCGCCAGCAGCAGCCGACAGGGGGTGAACGAGCAGTACTTC	TRBD1	-	TRBV5-1	TRBJ2-7
CASSIGQGKTYEQYF	TGTGCCAGTAGTATAGGGCAGGGTAAGACCTACGAGCAGTACTTC	-	-	TRBV19	TRBJ2-7
CASSVGQATTSYGYTF	TGTGCCAGCAGTGTCGGACAGGCGACGACCTCTTATGGCTACACCTTC	TRBD1	-	TRBV6-1	TRBJ1-2
CASNQAYSYEQYF	TGTGCCAGCAACCAGGCGTACTCCTACGAGCAGTACTTC	-	-	TRBV6-5	TRBJ2-7
CASSQDGGRGGSFF	TGCGCCAGCAGCCAAGATGGGGGGCGCGGTGGATCTTTCTTT	-	-	TRBV4-3	TRBJ1-1
CASSLDTQYF	TGTGCCAGCAGCTTGGATACGCAGTATTTT	-	-	TRBV7-9	TRBJ2-3
CASSVTGNLNTEAFF	TGCGCCAGCAGCGTTACAGGGAATTTGAACACTGAAGCTTTCTTT	-	-	TRBV5-1	TRBJ1-1
CASSSRGTGFGGELFF	TGTGCCAGCAGTTCCCGGGGGACAGGGTTCGGCGGGGAGCTGTTTTTT	TRBD1	-	TRBV27	TRBJ2-2
CAISPKYEQYF	TGTGCCATCAGCCCTAAATACGAGCAGTACTTC	-	-	TRBV10-3	TRBJ2-7
CASSQGSGGAQETQYF	TGCGCCAGCAGCCAAGGGAGCGGGGGGGCTCAGGAGACCCAGTACTTC	TRBD2	-	TRBV4-1	TRBJ2-5
CASRLDRAHEKLFF	TGTGCCAGCAGGCTAGACAGGGCTCACGAAAAACTGTTTTTT	TRBD1	-	TRBV5-5	TRBJ1-4
CASSDSFSYEQYF	TGTGCCAGCAGTGACAGCTTCTCCTACGAGCAGTACTTC	-	medium-sized	TRBV6-4	TRBJ2-7
CASGGATEAFF	TGTGCCAGCGGGGGGGCCACTGAAGCTTTCTTT	-	-	TRBV6-5	TRBJ1-1
CASSVAGNSPSYEQYF	TGTGCCAGCAGCGTAGCCGGGAACAGTCCCTCCTACGAGCAGTACTTC	-	-	TRBV9	TRBJ2-7
CASSLDGTSYNEQFF	TGTGCCAGCAGCTTGGATGGGACATCCTACAATGAGCAGTTCTTC	-	once	TRBV5-4	TRBJ2-1
CASGTGDTGELFF	TGTGCCAGCGGGACAGGCGACACCGGGGAGCTGTTTTTT	TRBD1	-	TRBV6-5	TRBJ2-2
CASSRGARVGDTQYF	TGTGCCAGTAGTCGTGGGGCAAGGGTCGGAGATACGCAGTATTTT	-	-	TRBV19	TRBJ2-3
CASSASSVDTDTQYF	TGTGCCAGCAGCGCTTCTAGCGTTGACACAGATACGCAGTATTTT	-	-	TRBV9	TRBJ2-3
CASSESQGVDETQYF	TGTGCCAGCAGTGAATCCCAGGGGGTCGATGAGACCCAGTACTTC	TRBD1	-	TRBV25-1	TRBJ2-5
CASSLEGPGGNEKLFF	TGTGCCAGCAGCCTCGAAGGGCCAGGGGGGAATGAAAAACTGTTTTTT	TRBD1	-	TRBV7-2	TRBJ1-4
CASSQRAGGRETQYF	TGTGCCAGCAGCCAACGAGCAGGGGGCAGAGAGACCCAGTACTTC	TRBD1	once	TRBV14	TRBJ2-5
CASSLGRPGNTIYF	TGCGCCAGCAGCTTGGGCAGGCCGGGAAACACCATATATTTT	-	few	TRBV5-1	TRBJ1-3
CASSEYGGNTIYF	TGTGCCAGCAGTGAATATGGGGGCAACACCATATATTTT	-	-	TRBV25-1	TRBJ1-3
CASSTRGGRTGNTIYF	TGTGCCAGCAGCACAAGAGGGGGGCGTACAGGAAACACCATATATTTT	-	-	TRBV9	TRBJ1-3
CASSLWGRPGRYQETQYF	TGTGCCAGTTCCCTTTGGGGGCGGCCAGGGAGGTACCAAGAGACCCAGTACTTC	-	-	TRBV19	TRBJ2-5
CASREGRNNEQFF	TGTGCCAGCAGGGAAGGACGGAACAATGAGCAGTTCTTC	-	-	TRBV5-4	TRBJ2-1
CASSFGDRVIAEAFF	TGTGCCAGCAGCTTCGGTGACAGGGTTATTGCTGAAGCTTTCTTT	TRBD1	-	TRBV7-9	TRBJ1-1
CASRQDLNTEAFF	TGTGCCAGCCGACAGGATTTGAACACTGAAGCTTTCTTT	-	-	TRBV5-5	TRBJ1-1
CASSVNPSGRGGLSETQYF	TGTGCCAGCAGCGTTAATCCCTCTGGGCGGGGGGGCTTGTCGGAGACCCAGTACTTC	TRBD2	-	TRBV9	TRBJ2-5
CASSRGLPNTEAFF	TGTGCCAGCAGCCGCGGCCTCCCGAACACTGAAGCTTTCTTT	-	-	TRBV5-6	TRBJ1-1
CASSPRSDTQYF	TGTGCCAGCAGCCCCCGGTCAGATACGCAGTATTTT	-	-	TRBV27	TRBJ2-3
CASSLVLGAGYGYTF	TGTGCCAGCAGCTTAGTCTTGGGGGCGGGCTATGGCTACACCTTC	-	-	TRBV11-2	TRBJ1-2
CATREVRYGVEQYF	TGTGCCACCCGGGAGGTCCGGTACGGTGTCGAGCAGTACTTC	TRBD2	-	TRBV10-3	TRBJ2-7
CASSLKGVLRTNEKLFF	TGTGCCAGCAGCTTAAAAGGGGTGTTACGGACTAATGAAAAACTGTTTTTT	-	-	TRBV7-3	TRBJ1-4
CASSISGVIYSNQPQHF	TGTGCCAGTAGTATAAGCGGCGTGATTTATAGCAATCAGCCCCAGCATTTT	-	-	TRBV19	TRBJ1-5
CASSFSRERAQNTGELFF	TGTGCCAGCAGTTTCTCCCGGGAGAGAGCCCAGAACACCGGGGAGCTGTTTTTT	-	-	TRBV27	TRBJ2-2
CASSYSGTSGETQYF	TGTGCCAGCAGTTACTCGGGGACTAGCGGAGAGACCCAGTACTTC	TRBD2	-	TRBV6-5	TRBJ2-5
CSVGTGSYEQYF	TGCAGCGTCGGGACAGGCAGCTACGAGCAGTACTTC	TRBD1	-	TRBV29-1	TRBJ2-7
CASSLSATTGRETQYF	TGTGCCAGCAGCTTGAGCGCAACGACCGGCCGGGAGACCCAGTACTTC	-	-	TRBV7-9	TRBJ2-5
CASSPGQGTEAFF	TGCGCCAGCAGCCCCGGGCAGGGCACTGAAGCTTTCTTT	-	-	TRBV5-1	TRBJ1-1
CAISELTERDSPLHF	TGTGCCATCAGTGAGTTGACAGAGAGAGATTCACCCCTCCACTTT	-	-	TRBV10-3	TRBJ1-6
CASYPGGAGNQPQHF	TGTGCCAGCTACCCAGGGGGCGCGGGGAATCAGCCCCAGCATTTT	TRBD1	-	TRBV27	TRBJ1-5
CASSVVGQLTSPLHF	TGTGCCAGCAGCGTAGTGGGACAGCTAACCTCACCCCTCCACTTT	TRBD1	-	TRBV9	TRBJ1-6
CASSLREFNYGYTF	TGTGCCAGCAGCTTAAGGGAATTTAACTATGGCTACACCTTC	-	-	TRBV5-4	TRBJ1-2
CASSLAGHTLHYEQYF	TGCGCCAGCAGCTTGGCCGGACATACATTACACTACGAGCAGTACTTC	-	-	TRBV5-1	TRBJ2-7
CASSLASTGWADTQYF	TGTGCCAGCAGCTTGGCCTCAACAGGGTGGGCAGATACGCAGTATTTT	-	-	TRBV5-4	TRBJ2-3
CASSPARGGNQPQHF	TGCGCCAGCAGTCCAGCGCGGGGGGGCAATCAGCCCCAGCATTTT	-	once	TRBV23-1	TRBJ1-5
CASSGDRGSPLHF	TGTGCCAGTAGTGGCGACAGGGGCTCACCCCTCCACTTT	TRBD1	-	TRBV19	TRBJ1-6
CASSEIHGTTGELFF	TGTGCCAGCAGTGAGATACACGGGACCACCGGGGAGCTGTTTTTT	-	-	TRBV6-4	TRBJ2-2
CASSFPGQGGPEAFF	TGTGCCAGCAGCTTCCCCGGGCAGGGTGGGCCTGAAGCTTTCTTT	-	-	TRBV7-9	TRBJ1-1
CASSLYNQPQHF	TGTGCCAGCAGTCTGTACAATCAGCCCCAGCATTTT	-	-	TRBV28	TRBJ1-5